The 8 T cell receptor beta chains below were found in one sample sequenced in a study of response to subunit inactivated influenza vaccine. TCRdb re-called the RT-PCR reads through MiXCR, storing one row per CDR3 protein. The sample has roughly 500,000 distinct CDR3 sequences; around 25% are singletons. These sequences were also reported in another study, on T cells expressing NK-cell markers. From that second work: UMIs accompanied the 5'RACE template switching by which TCR beta cDNA was made.

Sequenced here: CD4+ T cells sorted from PBMCs, sampled 11 to 12 days after vaccination. These receptors were collected from a man between 50 and 59 years old who received an inactivated influenza vaccine.

This chain connects TRBV20-1 to TRBJ2-7, with D maybe TRBD2 (5 bases). Germline-derived CDR1 and CDR2 are DFQATT and SNEGSKA (reference sequence). CDR3 size: 12 residues. V was clipped by 7 bases and J by 0 bases, with 10 bases between them. The CDR3 region is CSVEGTSYEQYF. DNA of the CDR3: TGCAGTGTAGAGGGAACCTCCTACGAGCAGTACTTC.

The chain couples TRBV12-3 or TRBV12-4 to TRBJ2-7; 9 bases fit TRBD2. This CDR3 is 16 amino acids long. The V and J ends lost 4 bases and 1 base, in that order; junction bases with no gene match: 8. DNA for the CDR3: TGTGCCAGCAGTTCCCCCTTTAGCGGGAGTTCCTACGAGCAGTACTTC. It yields the protein CASSSPFSGSSYEQYF.

At least ten counts were recorded for this clonotype. The chain couples TRBV2 to TRBJ2-2; 7 bases line up with TRBD2. Germline V gene lookup returns CDR1 SNHLY and CDR2 FYNNEI. This CDR3 region has 16 residues. V gave up 4 bases and J gave up 6 bases; unmatched junction bases: 11. The CDR3 is CASSVLGGSGSGELFF. CDR3 nucleotides: TGTGCCAGCAGTGTTTTGGGCGGGAGTGGCTCCGGGGAGCTGTTTTTT.

This clonotype was seen more than once but under ten times. The rearrangement joins TRBV28 to TRBJ2-7; TRBD2 agrees at 11 bases. The ends lost 5 bases at V and 5 bases at J; junction bases unmatched: 5. Germline V gene data show CDR1 as MDHEN and CDR2 as SYDVKM. The CDR3 is made up of 14 amino acids. The CDR3 coding sequence is TGTGCCAGCAGTCGGACTAGCGGGTCCCACGAGCAGTACTTC. It yields the protein CASSRTSGSHEQYF. The full variable domain, with the rest looked up from reference TRBV28 and TRBJ2-7, is DVKVTQSSRYLVKRTGEKVFLECVQDMDHENMFWYRQDPGLGLRLIYFSYDVKMKEKGDIPEGYSVSREKKERFSLILESASTNQTSMYLCASSRTSGSHEQYFGPGTRLTVT.

Ten or more counts support this clonotype. The chain links TRBV29-1 to TRBJ2-1; D is ambiguous. V was trimmed by 1 base and J by 7 bases, leaving 5 bases between them. The germline V gene encodes CDR1 SQVTM and CDR2 ANQGSEA. CDR3 length: 11 residues. The CDR3: CSVEGGNEQFF. The CDR3 bases are TGCAGCGTTGAAGGAGGAAATGAGCAGTTCTTC.

The gene calls are TRBV18 and TRBJ2-3, with 7 bases aligning to TRBD2. Germline values: CDR1 KGHSH, CDR2 LQKENI. The CDR3 extends over 16 amino acids. The junction had 3 bases not matched to a gene; V was cut back by 0 bases and J by 0 bases. The CDR3 DNA reads as TGTGCCAGCTCACCACCGAGCGGGACTAGCACAGATACGCAGTATTTT. It specifies CASSPPSGTSTDTQYF.

This chain uses TRBV18 with TRBJ2-3; 8 bases match TRBD2. V gave up 1 base and J gave up 6 bases; unmatched junction bases: 12. Germline V gene sequence: CDR1 KGHSH, CDR2 LQKENI. The CDR3 loop spans 17 amino acids. The CDR3 DNA reads TGTGCCAGCTCACCACTAGTAGCGGGGCCCCGACGGGATACGCAGTATTTT. It translates to CASSPLVAGPRRDTQYF.

The genes are TRBV11-2 and TRBJ2-2; 10 bases fit TRBD2. This CDR3 comprises 18 residues. V dropped 3 bases and J dropped 0; count of bases not matched to a gene: 7. CDR1 SGHAT and CDR2 FQNNGV come from the germline V gene. The CDR3, as DNA: TGTGCCAGCAGCTTCATCCCGGGACTAGCGACGAACACCGGGGAGCTGTTTTTT. Its protein is CASSFIPGLATNTGELFF.